Listed here are 10 T cell receptor beta chains from one sample, sequenced in a study of T cell responses to AZD1222 COVID-19 vaccine. TCRdb keeps only in-frame clones here, not all; method: immunoSEQ multiplex PCR. The sample yields about 140,000 clones, roughly 90% seen once. The specimen was peripheral blood, collected on day 0 of AZD1222 vaccination. Receptors were obtained from an adult in good health.

The J gene is TRBJ1-2, the V gene TRBV6-1; D gene ambiguous. CDR1 and CDR2 (germline): MNHNS, SASEGT. Trimming pared 3 bases from V and 0 bases from J, leaving 14 bases between. The length of the CDR3 is 16 residues. The CDR3 nucleotides are TGTGCCAGCAGTGACCCCGGCCCGGGCACTAACTATGGCTACACCTTC. Amino acids: CASSDPGPGTNYGYTF.

The chain has TRBV2 and TRBJ1-1; D gene uncertain. The germline V gene has CDR1 SNHLY and CDR2 FYNNEI. CDR3 length: 13 residues. The V end lost 7 bases, the J end lost 7 bases, and 16 bases lay between the germline ends. The CDR3 DNA reads as TGTGCCAGCACTCCAATCAGGACGGGTGAAGCTTTCTTT. This encodes CASTPIRTGEAFF.

This chain links TRBV12-3 or TRBV12-4 with TRBJ1-5; D is uncertain. The V end was cut by 6 bases, the J end by 7 bases, with 10 bases between. The CDR3 totals 12 residues. Here the CDR3 DNA reads TGTGCCAGCAGCTCAGGTGACCAGCCCCAGCATTTT. Its protein is CASSSGDQPQHF.

J is TRBJ2-1 and V is TRBV6-4, with a weak D call TRBD1 (5 bases). Germline CDR1 reads MRHNA; CDR2 reads SNTAGT. Trimming left V 6 bases short and J 5 bases short, with 20 bases between. This CDR3 spans 16 amino acids. In DNA, the CDR3 is TGTGCCAGCAGCCCCCTAGGGGTAGTGAAAAACAATGAGCAGTTCTTC. Residues: CASSPLGVVKNNEQFF.

This sequence joins TRBV5-6 and TRBJ2-7; TRBD1 agrees at 8 bases. With 7 bases clipped from V and 2 bases from J, the junction kept 14 bases outside the gene matches. Germline lookup yields CDR1 SGHDT and CDR2 YYEEEE. The CDR3 extends over 16 amino acids. The CDR3, as DNA: TGTGCCAGCGCTTCCGAAGGGACAGGCAGACCCTACGAGCAGTACTTC. It translates to CASASEGTGRPYEQYF.

This chain joins TRBV7-2 and TRBJ1-3; no clear D gene. V shed 2 bases and J shed 2 bases, with 16 bases lying between them. The CDR3 loop spans 17 amino acids. Germline CDR1 is SGHTA and CDR2 is FQGNSA. As DNA, the CDR3 is TGTGCCAGCAGCTTAACCCCAGTCGGCGTGGCTGGAAACACCATATATTTT. Translated: CASSLTPVGVAGNTIYF.

This clone has a single count. This chain connects TRBV10-3 to TRBJ1-2, with TRBD1 matching 7 bases. The trim removed 6 bases at V and 3 bases at J, leaving 10 bases unmatched. The CDR3 contains 15 residues. Looked up from germline, CDR1 is ENHRY and CDR2 is SYGVKD. CDR3 sequence: CAIRRQGMGDYGYTF. The CDR3 bases are TGTGCCATCAGGCGACAGGGAATGGGGGACTATGGCTACACCTTC.

CDR3 residues: CASRQDPRAHEQYF. In nucleotides, the CDR3 is TGTGCCAGCAGACAGGACCCTCGAGCCCACGAGCAGTACTTC. The chain recombines TRBV3-1 (or the pseudogene TRBV3-2) with TRBJ2-7; a weak D match, TRBD1 (5 bases). V was cut by 6 bases and J by 5 bases, with 17 bases left in between. CDR3 length: 14 amino acids. In germline, CDR1 is LGHDT, CDR2 YNNKEL (reference sequence).

The chain uses TRBV6-1 and TRBJ1-6; D gene uncertain. The germline V and J ends were trimmed by 0 bases and 0 bases, with 6 bases remaining between them. Per the germline V gene, CDR1 is MNHNS and CDR2 is SASEGT. This CDR3 is 16 amino acids long. The DNA of the CDR3 is TGTGCCAGCAGTGAAGCGCGCAGCTCCTATAATTCACCCCTCCACTTT. Protein: CASSEARSSYNSPLHF.

The chain has TRBV2 and TRBJ2-1; 7 bases fit TRBD2. CDR1 is SNHLY, CDR2 FYNNEI, per germline. The CDR3 spans 15 residues. Trimming took 0 bases from V and 12 from J; bases not matched to a gene: 11. CDR3 protein: CASSEAGLLSIGQFF. CDR3 coding DNA: TGTGCCAGCAGTGAAGCGGGACTACTTTCAATAGGGCAGTTCTTC.